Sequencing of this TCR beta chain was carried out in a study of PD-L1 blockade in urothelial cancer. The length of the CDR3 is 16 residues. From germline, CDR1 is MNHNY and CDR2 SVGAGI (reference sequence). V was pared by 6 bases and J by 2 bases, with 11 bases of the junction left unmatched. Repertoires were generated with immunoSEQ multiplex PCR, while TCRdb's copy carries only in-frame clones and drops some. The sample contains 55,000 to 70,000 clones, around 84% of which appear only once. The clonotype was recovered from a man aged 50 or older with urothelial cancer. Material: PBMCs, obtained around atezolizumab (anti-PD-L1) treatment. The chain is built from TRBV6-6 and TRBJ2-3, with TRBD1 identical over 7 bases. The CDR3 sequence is CASRPQTGLYTDTQYF. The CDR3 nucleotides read TGTGCCAGCAGACCTCAGACAGGGCTTTACACAGATACGCAGTATTTT.